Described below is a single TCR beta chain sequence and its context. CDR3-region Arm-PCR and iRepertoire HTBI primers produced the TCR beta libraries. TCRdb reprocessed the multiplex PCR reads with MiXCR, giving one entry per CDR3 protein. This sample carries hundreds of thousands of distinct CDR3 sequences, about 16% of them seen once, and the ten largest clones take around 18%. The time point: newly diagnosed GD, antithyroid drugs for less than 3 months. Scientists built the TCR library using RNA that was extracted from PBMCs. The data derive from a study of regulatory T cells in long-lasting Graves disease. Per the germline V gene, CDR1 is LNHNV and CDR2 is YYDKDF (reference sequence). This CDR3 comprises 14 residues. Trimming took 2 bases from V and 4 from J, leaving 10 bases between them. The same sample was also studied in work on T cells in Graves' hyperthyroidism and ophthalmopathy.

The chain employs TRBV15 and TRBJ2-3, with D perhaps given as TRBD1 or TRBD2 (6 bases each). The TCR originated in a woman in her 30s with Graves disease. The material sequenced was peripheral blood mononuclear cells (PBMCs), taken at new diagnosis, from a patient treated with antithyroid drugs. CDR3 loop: CATSRKGGSDTQYF. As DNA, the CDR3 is TGTGCCACCAGCAGAAAGGGGGGATCAGATACGCAGTATTTT.